Given below is one TCR beta chain in context. In the original analysis: Researchers report that nucleated cell counts were estimated from reference gene primer amplification. Assay: immunoSEQ multiplex PCR; the TCRdb copy retains only in-frame clones and omits some. That table supplies the V and J calls and clone size; D and trimming were determined from the DNA. This table holds over 200,000 clones, approximately 81% found once. Germline-derived CDR1 and CDR2 are MNHEY and SVGAGI. This CDR3 contains 13 residues. Trimming left V 4 bases short and J 7 bases short, with 12 bases between. The sample comes from a study of blood T cell repertoires in COVID-19. Study as a whole: Material from acute and convalescent COVID-19 was sourced from the United States, Italy and Spain. The analysed material was cDNA or gDNA that came from T cells, B-cell-depleted T cells, or PBMCs.

Sequenced sample: peripheral blood. The TCR comes from a woman at least 80 years old with acute or convalescent COVID-19. V and J are TRBV6-5 and TRBJ2-3, with a possible D match to TRBD1 (6 bases). The CDR3 region is CASSWTASNTQYF. The CDR3 DNA reads TGTGCCAGCAGTTGGACAGCTAGTAATACGCAGTATTTT.